Listed below are T cell receptor beta chains from one sample, sequenced in a study of cytotoxic CD8 clonotypes in ibrutinib-treated CLL. Here immunoSEQ multiplex PCR was the method, and the copy in TCRdb shows in-frame clones only, minus some. The sample consists of approximately 120,000 clones, roughly 57% of them appearing once. Sequencing was performed on PBMCs, taken after 24 months of ibrutinib treatment. The receptors stem from a human donor with chronic lymphocytic leukemia. CDR3s include the opening cysteine and the closing phenylalanine or tryptophan. D genes are given only for firm matches. Only part of the rows carry a size: once, few, many, or a class if the clone is expanded.

>TRBV4-2|.|TRBJ1-4|TRBD1
CASSATGGLLNEKLFF
TGTGCCAGCAGCGCCACAGGGGGACTACTTAATGAAAAACTGTTTTTT
>TRBV25-1|.|TRBJ1-3|TRBD1
CASSPGQDSGNTIYF
TGTGCCAGCAGTCCGGGACAGGACTCTGGAAACACCATATATTTT
>TRBV30|few|TRBJ1-1|TRBD1
CAWSPRGGNTEAFF
TGTGCCTGGAGCCCCAGGGGGGGGAACACTGAAGCTTTCTTT
>TRBV7-2|.|TRBJ2-7|.
CASSTSTGQSYEQYF
TGTGCCAGCAGCACCTCGACGGGGCAGTCCTACGAGCAGTACTTC
>TRBV5-1|once|TRBJ1-5|.
CASSPLGGNYNQPQHF
TGCGCCAGCAGCCCCCTGGGGGGAAATTACAATCAGCCCCAGCATTTT
>TRBV15|many|TRBJ2-7|TRBD1
CATSRGGSQGEAEQYF
TGTGCCACCAGCAGAGGTGGGTCACAGGGGGAGGCGGAGCAGTACTTC
>TRBV5-6|.|TRBJ1-6|TRBD1
CASSFGLQGSSYNSPLHF
TGTGCCAGCAGCTTTGGATTACAGGGGAGCTCCTATAATTCACCCCTCCACTTT
>TRBV5-1|.|TRBJ2-1|.
CASSADSQPYNEQFF
TGCGCCAGCAGCGCTGACTCCCAGCCCTACAATGAGCAGTTCTTC
>TRBV10-3|.|TRBJ1-1|.
CASCRQVNTEAFF
TGTGCTTCCTGCCGGCAGGTGAACACTGAAGCTTTCTTT
>TRBV10-3|once|TRBJ2-5|TRBD1
CAISVGTGGEGGTQYF
TGTGCCATCAGTGTAGGGACAGGGGGAGAAGGTGGGACCCAGTACTTC
>TRBV10-3|.|TRBJ1-5|.
CAISESLEGNQPQHF
TGTGCCATCAGTGAGTCATTGGAAGGCAATCAGCCCCAGCATTTT
>TRBV9|once|TRBJ2-5|TRBD2
CASSANVGSGKQETQYF
TGTGCCAGCAGCGCGAACGTAGGTAGCGGGAAACAAGAGACCCAGTACTTC
>TRBV18|.|TRBJ2-7|.
CASSPGLNYEQYF
TGTGCCAGCTCACCAGGTCTCAACTACGAGCAGTACTTC
>TRBV7-8|.|TRBJ2-2|TRBD2
CASSLRASGSGELFF
TGTGCCAGCAGCTTAAGGGCTAGCGGGTCCGGGGAGCTGTTTTTT
>TRBV5-4|few|TRBJ1-2|TRBD1
CTSSLPRQGIGGYTF
TGTACCAGCAGCCTCCCCCGACAGGGGATAGGTGGCTACACCTTC
>TRBV11-2|.|TRBJ2-7|TRBD1
CASSSGGYEQYF
TGTGCCAGCAGCTCAGGGGGCTACGAGCAGTACTTC
>TRBV5-1|.|TRBJ2-5|.
CASSLDGTQETQYF
TGCGCCAGCAGCTTGGACGGGACTCAAGAGACCCAGTACTTC
>TRBV20-1|.|TRBJ2-7|.
CSASGTYEQYF
TGCAGTGCTAGTGGGACCTACGAGCAGTACTTC
>TRBV7-3|.|TRBJ2-3|TRBD2
CASSLSGLATHTQYF
TGTGCCAGCAGCTTGTCGGGACTAGCGACACATACGCAGTATTTT
>TRBV11-3|.|TRBJ2-1|TRBD2
CASSSFGGTSGGATANEQFF
TGTGCCAGCAGCTCCTTCGGCGGGACTAGCGGGGGGGCGACGGCCAATGAGCAGTTCTTC
>TRBV9|.|TRBJ1-1|.
CASSVGAPTEAFF
TGTGCCAGCAGCGTAGGAGCCCCCACTGAAGCTTTCTTT
>TRBV4-2|.|TRBJ1-6|.
CASSHGRGSPLHF
TGTGCCAGCAGCCACGGTCGGGGTTCACCCCTCCACTTT
>TRBV30|.|TRBJ1-6|TRBD1
CAWTRQGSSYNSPLHF
TGTGCCTGGACCCGACAGGGGAGCTCCTATAATTCACCCCTCCACTTT
>TRBV14|.|TRBJ1-2|TRBD1
CASSQDLRQGSGYTF
TGTGCCAGCAGCCAAGATCTTAGACAGGGTAGCGGCTACACCTTC
>TRBV5-1|.|TRBJ2-2|.
CASSLGPPGELFF
TGCGCCAGCAGCCTAGGACCCCCCGGGGAGCTGTTTTTT
>TRBV28|.|TRBJ1-1|.
CASTVSGGALEAFF
TGTGCCAGCACCGTGTCCGGGGGAGCCTTAGAAGCTTTCTTT
>TRBV15|.|TRBJ1-5|TRBD1
CATARDSNNQPQHF
TGTGCCACCGCAAGGGACAGCAACAATCAGCCCCAGCATTTT
>TRBV6-1|.|TRBJ2-5|.
CASSEALRLAVETQYF
TGTGCCAGCAGTGAAGCGCTCAGGCTAGCCGTAGAGACCCAGTACTTC
>TRBV5-1|.|TRBJ1-1|.
CASSYLGVEGEAFF
TGCGCCAGCAGCTATCTAGGGGTGGAGGGTGAAGCTTTCTTT
>TRBV30|.|TRBJ2-3|.
CAWSVQGSNTDTQYF
TGTGCCTGGAGTGTACAAGGCTCCAACACAGATACGCAGTATTTT
>TRBV6-6|.|TRBJ2-1|.
CASNRGYQTGEQFF
TGTGCCAGCAATAGGGGTTACCAAACAGGGGAGCAGTTCTTC
>TRBV7-3|few|TRBJ2-1|TRBD1
CASSLTTGINEQFF
TGTGCCAGCAGCTTAACGACAGGGATAAATGAGCAGTTCTTC
>TRBV5-1|.|TRBJ2-5|.
CASSLKEETQYF
TGCGCCAGCAGCTTAAAAGAAGAGACCCAGTACTTC
>TRBV5-1|.|TRBJ2-2|.
CASSLGQVDTGELFF
TGCGCCAGCAGCTTGGGACAAGTTGACACCGGGGAGCTGTTTTTT
>TRBV6-1|.|TRBJ1-1|TRBD1
CASSFTGGNTEAFF
TGTGCCAGCAGTTTTACAGGGGGCAACACTGAAGCTTTCTTT
>TRBV29-1|.|TRBJ2-7|.
CSANDPSSYEQYF
TGCAGCGCTAATGATCCTTCCTCCTACGAGCAGTACTTC
>TRBV9|.|TRBJ2-7|.
CASSVEQNAYEQYF
TGTGCCAGCAGCGTAGAACAGAACGCCTACGAGCAGTACTTC
>TRBV29-1|.|TRBJ2-1|.
CSVEGQGFNEQFF
TGCAGCGTTGAAGGGCAGGGGTTTAATGAGCAGTTCTTC
>TRBV6-5|.|TRBJ2-3|.
CASSSGLPSTDTQYF
TGTGCCAGCAGTTCGGGACTCCCAAGCACAGATACGCAGTATTTT
>TRBV19|few|TRBJ1-3|.
CASSKGGGSSGNTIYF
TGTGCCAGTAGTAAAGGAGGAGGAAGCTCTGGAAACACCATATATTTT
>TRBV5-4|few|TRBJ1-5|.
CASSSSQNQPQHF
TGTGCCAGCAGCTCCTCTCAAAATCAGCCCCAGCATTTT
>TRBV9|.|TRBJ2-5|.
CASSLDSGKTQYF
TGTGCCAGCAGCCTCGACAGCGGTAAGACCCAGTACTTC
>TRBV30|few|TRBJ2-5|.
CAWSPGTSQTQYF
TGTGCCTGGAGTCCTGGGACATCGCAGACCCAGTACTTC
>TRBV6-1|.|TRBJ2-7|.
CASSEGQGSAPYEQYF
TGTGCCAGCAGTGAAGGGCAGGGGTCGGCACCCTACGAGCAGTACTTC
>TRBV5-4|once|TRBJ2-1|.
CASSQRATGYNEQFF
TGTGCCAGCAGCCAGCGTGCGACAGGCTACAATGAGCAGTTCTTC
>TRBV6-6|.|TRBJ2-7|.
CASKRGFGYEQYF
TGTGCCAGCAAAAGGGGATTCGGCTACGAGCAGTACTTC
>TRBV5-4|.|TRBJ1-4|TRBD1
CASSFRQGAGSNEKLFF
TGTGCCAGCAGCTTCAGACAGGGGGCGGGATCTAATGAAAAACTGTTTTTT
>TRBV7-7|.|TRBJ2-2|TRBD2
CASSWSGGNTGELFF
TGTGCTAGCAGCTGGAGCGGGGGCAACACCGGGGAGCTGTTTTTT
>TRBV19|.|TRBJ2-3|.
CASSPGTGSDTQYF
TGTGCCAGTAGCCCCGGGACTGGTTCAGATACGCAGTATTTT
>TRBV27|.|TRBJ1-6|.
CASSFRENSPLHF
TGTGCCAGCAGTTTCCGGGAGAATTCACCCCTCCACTTT
>TRBV11-3|few|TRBJ1-1|.
CASSFRDTEAFF
TGTGCCAGCAGCTTCAGGGATACTGAAGCTTTCTTT
>TRBV9|.|TRBJ1-2|.
CASSTSTGQGYTF
TGTGCCAGCAGCACCTCAACAGGGCAAGGCTACACCTTC
>TRBV7-2|.|TRBJ2-1|TRBD2
CASCKQRGEYNEQFF
TGTGCCAGCTGTAAACAGCGGGGGGAATACAATGAGCAGTTCTTC
>TRBV6-5|.|TRBJ2-2|.
CAVQTGEPNTGELFF
TGTGCCGTACAAACGGGGGAGCCGAACACCGGGGAGCTGTTTTTT
>TRBV30|few|TRBJ1-1|.
CAWSAPQEAFF
TGTGCCTGGAGTGCCCCTCAAGAAGCTTTCTTT
>TRBV2|.|TRBJ1-2|.
CASSFLEGNYGYTF
TGTGCCAGCAGCTTCCTGGAGGGAAACTATGGCTACACCTTC
>TRBV28|.|TRBJ2-1|TRBD1
CASSPGTGGLHNEQFF
TGTGCCAGCAGTCCAGGGACAGGGGGCCTTCACAATGAGCAGTTCTTC
>TRBV6-5|few|TRBJ2-7|TRBD1
CASRRGQGYEQYF
TGTGCCAGCAGAAGGGGACAGGGCTACGAGCAGTACTTC
>TRBV6-5|.|TRBJ2-1|TRBD2
CASSFTSGGRNNEQFF
TGTGCCAGCAGTTTCACTAGCGGGGGGAGGAACAATGAGCAGTTCTTC